This T cell receptor beta chain was profiled in a study of cytomegalovirus exposure and HLA in healthy donors (dated by TCRdb to the late 2010s). For context, the study as a whole: According to a later analysis, the 120 validation repertoires were produced on the same platform as the roughly 600 repertoires of the first cohort. The aim of the study was to test whether cataloging public T cell receptors could identify signatures of past pathogen exposure. A separate validation cohort of roughly 130 different subjects was used in addition to the 666-subject first cohort. To predict cytomegalovirus infection status, the study brought together high-throughput TCR immunosequencing, statistical association of individual TCRs with disease status, and machine learning. Study-wide findings and limitations: Most TCR sequences were seen in very few donors, while some public TCRs were found in many individuals. In vitro tests confirmed that three of the cytomegalovirus-associated TCR beta chains recognize cytomegalovirus antigens. In a later analysis, TCRs clustered in the first cohort were found to also tend to co-occur in the 130 or so validation repertoires, with approximately 95% of cluster scores above 0. The classifier was reported to diagnose cytomegalovirus status with high specificity and sensitivity in both the original and validation cohorts. The study listed 150 to 200 TCR beta chains as associated with cytomegalovirus. A later analysis had no HLA typing for the validation cohort, so co-occurrence there was scored across all 130 or so repertoires. According to the authors, the approach could potentially be generalized to other disease states and immunological phenotypes.

Separate from the approximately 730-subject first cohort, the validation cohort of 120 subjects was the group to which the donors belonged. Note on this clone: Which antigen it targets is not known. No base-level quality is on record; no much larger clone is a single base apart.

Libraries were made using the immunoSEQ multiplex PCR assay. Per the original workflow: A statistical classification framework was built to diagnose cytomegalovirus status from the catalog of TCR beta chain sequences. Entries here come from immuneACCESS through TCRdb and include only in-frame sequences with V and J called. Some clones fail to appear in such tables; in the studies checked, an unresolved V gene covers under half of the shortfall, and the cause of the remainder is unknown. V and J calls and clone size are those listed in that table; D and trimming were worked out from the DNA. This sample comprises some 120,000 clones, about 90% of them detected only once. In total, the top ten clones hold under 2% of the sample. From a lookup of the germline V gene, CDR1 and CDR2 are MNHNS and SASEGT. V is pared back by 0 bases and J by 3 bases, with 14 bases lying between the germline termini. The CDR3, from cysteine to phenylalanine, totals 16 residues. The entry retains the CDR3 DNA only, 48 bases that are in frame from base 1.

This sequence was found in a woman aged 18-30 years in good health and CMV-seronegative. The sequencing sample was made of PBMCs. The chain links TRBV6-1 with TRBJ1-1, and TRBD1 may be the D gene, going by 6 matching bases. The sequenced DNA: TGTGCCAGCAGTGAAGCTCACAGGGCGGTTTACACTGAAGCTTTCTTT. It specifies CASSEAHRAVYTEAFF.